The 9 T cell receptor beta chains presented below share a single source sample, sequenced in a study of molecular identifiers for immune sequencing clone quantification. TCRdb reprocessed the PCR reads via MiXCR and lists one record per CDR3 protein. The sample carries about 12,000 distinct CDR3 sequences, around 18% recorded once. The material sequenced was naive CD8+ T cells from blood, with Jurkat cell RNA spiked in. Regarding subset: FACS-sorted CD8+CD4-CCR7+CD45RA+ naive T cells. These receptors originate from a human donor in good health. Some libraries in this study had Jurkat cell RNA spiked in.

This clonotype was seen a handful of times. This sequence may be a read error, since a much larger clone differs from it by one base. The chain joins TRBV12-3 or TRBV12-4 to TRBJ1-6; TRBD1 is a possible D gene (6 bases). This CDR3 spans 12 amino acids. V was shortened by 6 bases and J by 13 bases, with 13 bases between the two germline ends. The CDR3 region has the DNA TGTGCCAGCAGCTCAGGACAGTTTCCCCTCCACTTT. Translated: CASSSGQFPLHF.

On this clonotype itself: The missing conserved phenylalanine or tryptophan at the end of this CDR3 makes a read error likely. This chain uses TRBV7-9 with TRBJ2-7; D uncertain. This CDR3 has 11 amino acids. The germline gives CDR1 SEHNR, CDR2 FQNEAQ (reference sequence). Trimming removed 10 bases from V and 6 bases from J, with 13 bases in between. The CDR3 sequence: CATTHLPEQYS. The CDR3 DNA is TGTGCCACCACCCACCTCCCCGAGCAGTACTCC.

This clonotype was picked up a small number of times. For the CDR3, the DNA is TGTGCCAGCAGTCTCGGGACTAGCGGGAATGACGAGCAGTACTTC. Protein product: CASSLGTSGNDEQYF. The chain employs TRBV6-2 or TRBV6-3 and TRBJ2-7; 13 nucleotides align to TRBD2. Germline trimming cut 5 bases from V and 5 bases from J; bases unmatched to any gene: 6. CDR3 length: 15 amino acids. Germline V gives CDR1 MNHEY, CDR2 SVGEGT.

This clonotype showed up many times. CDR3 nucleotides: TGTGCCAGCAGTCTGGGGCCTGAGCAGTTCTTC. Translated, it gives CASSLGPEQFF. This chain joins TRBV11-3 and TRBJ2-1; D perhaps matches TRBD1 (5 bases). V was trimmed by 6 bases and J by 9 bases, leaving 9 bases between them. The CDR3 loop spans 11 amino acids. CDR1 and CDR2 from the germline V gene are SGHNT and YENEEA.

Sample share makes this clonotype medium-sized. This sequence joins TRBV5-1 and TRBJ2-1; the match to TRBD2 covers 10 bases. Per the germline V gene, CDR1 is SGHRS and CDR2 is YFSETQ. Losses at the gene ends were 4 bases for V and 8 bases for J; bases not matched to a gene: 15. This CDR3 is 17 amino acids long. The CDR3 DNA reads as TGCGCCAGCAGCCCGGAATCGGAGCGGGAGGGCCTTTATGAGCAGTTCTTC. It codes for CASSPESEREGLYEQFF.

The chain couples TRBV12-3 or TRBV12-4 to TRBJ1-2, with D possibly matching TRBD1 (6 bases). This CDR3 comprises 16 residues. V was cut by 2 bases and J by 7 bases, with 20 bases left in between. The CDR3, as DNA: TGTGCCAGCAGTTTATTAGGGGACATCCTCGGTGGTGGCTACACCTTC. It yields the protein CASSLLGDILGGGYTF.

The V gene is TRBV7-2, the J gene TRBJ2-3; D not resolved. The CDR3 is made up of 15 amino acids. Germline lookup yields CDR1 SGHTA and CDR2 FQGNSA. V was cut by 5 bases and J by 1 base, with 13 bases left in between. This CDR3 reads CASSPPPPGTDTQYF. The CDR3 nucleotides read TGTGCCAGCAGCCCCCCCCCCCCGGGCACAGATACGCAGTATTTT.

This clonotype is categorized as medium-sized. V usage is TRBV27 and J usage is TRBJ2-7, with D unresolved. The V gene's germline CDR1 is MNHEY and CDR2 SMNVEV (reference sequence). Trimming removed 5 bases at V and 1 base at J, with 9 bases between. This CDR3 has 13 amino acids. The CDR3 loop reads CASSATPSYEQYF. CDR3 DNA: TGTGCCAGCAGTGCCACCCCGTCCTACGAGCAGTACTTC.

By share, this clonotype counts as medium-sized. The chain employs TRBV7-6 and TRBJ2-3; 8 bases fit TRBD1. The CDR3 loop spans 17 amino acids. Germline V gene data show CDR1 as SGHVS and CDR2 as FNYEAQ. Trimming removed 2 bases from V and 0 bases from J; junction bases left unmatched: 7. Written as DNA, the CDR3 is TGTGCCAGCAGCTTATACCCGGGACAGGTCAGCACAGATACGCAGTATTTT. Translating gives CASSLYPGQVSTDTQYF.